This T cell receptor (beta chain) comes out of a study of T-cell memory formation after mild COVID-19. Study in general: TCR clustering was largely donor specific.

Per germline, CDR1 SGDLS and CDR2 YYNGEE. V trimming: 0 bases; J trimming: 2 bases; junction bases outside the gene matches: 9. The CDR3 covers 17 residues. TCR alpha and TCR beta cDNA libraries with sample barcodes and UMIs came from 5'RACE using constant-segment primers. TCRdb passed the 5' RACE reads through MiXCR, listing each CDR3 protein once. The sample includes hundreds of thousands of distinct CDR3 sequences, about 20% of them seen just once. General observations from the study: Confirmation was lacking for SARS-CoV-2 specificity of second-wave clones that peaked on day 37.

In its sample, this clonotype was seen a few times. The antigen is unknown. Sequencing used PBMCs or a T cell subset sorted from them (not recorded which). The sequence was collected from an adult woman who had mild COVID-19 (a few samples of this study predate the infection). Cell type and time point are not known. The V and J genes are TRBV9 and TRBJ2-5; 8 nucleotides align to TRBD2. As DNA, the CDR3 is TGTGCCAGCAGCGTAGGGGTAGCGGGAAGAGGTCAAGAGACCCAGTACTTC. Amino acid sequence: CASSVGVAGRGQETQYF.